This T cell receptor beta chain was documented in a study of T cell responses to AZD1222 COVID-19 vaccine (dated by TCRdb to the early 2020s). About the investigation overall: Because spike-specific TCR depth and breadth did not differ between the two schedules, AZD1222 recipients who got a second dose at roughly 4 weeks were pooled with those who got a second dose at roughly 12 weeks. A total of over 230 trial participants underwent TCR sequencing, of whom some 210 received two doses of AZD1222 and 26 received two doses of the MenACWY control vaccine. Trial participants were enrolled into age subgroups of 18-55, 56-69 and 70-plus years, which contained about 150, 28 and 57 TCR-sequenced participants, respectively. Broader findings and caveats from the paper: The vaccine-associated CD4 TCRs covered the entire spike protein, and the dominant responses fell in regions 160-218 and 743-854. Conclusions about previously exposed vaccinees were limited because only six AZD1222 recipients were SARS-CoV-2 seropositive at baseline. Because no day 14 peak-response samples were available, the repertoires could be characterized only after the peak T cell response. The 56-69-year group was small, and its depth increase did not reach significance, likely because of low power. Participants were mostly white British and included more females than males, and it was suggested by the authors that clonal diversity may have been underestimated. A significant rise in spike-specific TCR breadth and depth was observed after two AZD1222 doses relative to day 0 and relative to MenACWY recipients. Reportedly, close to half of the unique spike-specific TCRs recognized epitopes lying outside the regions that are mutated in the B.1.351 and B.1.1.7 variants.

The CDR3 regions of human TCRbeta chains were analyzed by immunosequencing. In the authors' own workflow: Repertoire TCRs were matched against a reference library of SARS-CoV-2-specific TCRs generated with the MIRA antigen-specificity platform. Breadth was defined as the fraction of unique TCRs that were SARS-CoV-2-associated, and depth was defined as the fraction of total T cells that were SARS-CoV-2-associated. Each spike-specific TCR was assigned to its reactive spike region and to a CD4 or CD8 class using the MIRA data. Log10-transformed breadth and depth values were compared by one-way ANOVA with Sidak's multiple comparisons tests. TCRdb carries this immuneACCESS record with in-frame sequences only. Its versions omit some clonotypes, under half of them owing to an unresolved V gene in the studies checked, with the rest unexplained. Clone size and V and J calls were adopted from that table, with D and trimming inferred from the DNA. The sample records about 110,000 clones, roughly four fifths of which are singletons. The ten largest clones take up 4% to 5% of the sample.

Worth noting for this clone: Its recognized antigen is unknown. Within one base of it there is no much larger clone, and no base qualities were kept.

The germline V gene provides CDR1 MNHEY and CDR2 SVGEGT. Inclusive of the bounding cysteine and phenylalanine, the CDR3 is 17 residues long. This entry keeps only the CDR3 DNA: 51 bases, framed from base 1. The germline V end is reduced by 4 bases and the J end by 2 bases; junction bases left unmatched: 7. In light of the paper, this sample's time point label describes: baseline before first vaccination. Samples from vaccinated people were obtained from the UK trials COV001 and COV002, which included a single-blind randomized controlled phase 2/3 trial of AZD1222 (ChAdOx1 nCoV-19) in healthy adults. Trial participant PBMC samples were collected at day 0 and day 28 after the second dose for TCRbeta chain sequencing.

The specimen was peripheral blood, collected on day 0 of AZD1222 vaccination. The chain is assembled from TRBV6-2 or TRBV6-3 and TRBJ2-2; a stretch of 10 junction bases matches TRBD1. The sequence was collected from an adult in good health. The CDR3 in this case is CASSLRGTGVNTGELFF. DNA sequence: TGTGCCAGCAGTTTGAGAGGGACAGGGGTTAACACCGGGGAGCTGTTTTTT.